What follows are 6 T cell receptor beta chains derived from one specimen sequenced in a study of regulatory T cells in long-lasting Graves disease. Time point of the sample: persistent/refractory GD, antithyroid drugs over 5 years with positive TRAb. After RNA was extracted from PBMCs, the TCR library was made from it. Both iRepertoire HTBI primers and Arm-PCR of CDR3 regions were used to build the TCR beta libraries. TCRdb reprocessed the multiplex PCR reads with MiXCR, giving one entry per CDR3 protein. The top ten clones hold about an eighth of a sample with some 420,000 distinct CDR3 sequences, under 25% of them seen once. Sequenced material: peripheral blood mononuclear cells (PBMCs), taken when the disease was refractory, from a patient treated with antithyroid drugs. These receptors all come from a female donor with Graves disease.

This clonotype was picked up many times. The chain couples TRBV18 to TRBJ1-1; no reliable D call. Trimming left V 3 bases short and J 2 bases short, with 7 bases between. Germline V gene data show CDR1 as KGHSH and CDR2 as LQKENI. This CDR3 contains 13 residues. DNA for the CDR3: TGTGCCAGCTCACCCGGCAGTAACACTGAAGCTTTCTTT. Translating gives CASSPGSNTEAFF.

This clonotype has just a few counts. The CDR3 loop reads CASSYSAGDRVGYEQYF. DNA for the CDR3: TGTGCCAGCAGTTACTCCGCTGGGGACAGGGTCGGCTACGAGCAGTACTTC. The chain is built from TRBV6-5 and TRBJ2-7, with 9 bases aligning to TRBD1. CDR1 MNHEY and CDR2 SVGAGI come from the germline V gene. The junction had 9 bases not matched to a gene; V was cut back by 0 bases and J by 3 bases. The CDR3 is 17 amino acids.

The table lists this clonotype with many counts. The V gene is TRBV2, the J gene TRBJ2-7, with 8 nucleotides matching TRBD1. CDR3 length: 13 residues. Germline V gene sequence: CDR1 SNHLY, CDR2 FYNNEI. Losses at the gene ends were 5 bases for V and 6 bases for J; bases not matched to a gene: 6. CDR3 protein: CASSPGQGGEQYF. The CDR3 nucleotides read TGTGCCAGCAGTCCTGGACAGGGTGGCGAGCAGTACTTC.

The rearrangement links TRBV3-1 to TRBJ2-7, with TRBD1 matching 10 bases. Unmatched junction bases numbered 8, after V lost 4 bases and J lost 5 bases. The CDR3 has 15 amino acids. Germline CDR1 reads LGHDT; CDR2 reads YNNKEL (reference sequence). This CDR3 is CASSLGTGVVDEQYF. CDR3 nucleotides: TGTGCCAGCAGCCTAGGGACAGGGGTAGTGGACGAGCAGTACTTC.

V usage is TRBV7-9 and J usage is TRBJ2-7; a weak D match, TRBD2 (5 bases). Trimming stripped 5 bases from V and 3 bases from J, with 14 bases between. This CDR3 is 14 amino acids long. Looked up from germline, CDR1 is SEHNR and CDR2 is FQNEAQ (reference sequence). As DNA, the CDR3 is TGTGCCAGCAGCCGGGTAGGGAGAGTCTACGAGCAGTACTTC. This sequence encodes CASSRVGRVYEQYF.

The chain employs TRBV24-1 and TRBJ2-3; possibly TRBD1 for D (5 bases). Looked up from germline, CDR1 is KGHDR and CDR2 is SFDVKD. This CDR3 has 15 residues. V lost 3 bases and J lost 0, with 9 bases in between. CDR3 sequence reads: CATSDRRQSTDTQYF. The CDR3 DNA follows: TGTGCCACCAGTGATAGGAGACAGAGCACAGATACGCAGTATTTT.